What follows is one T cell receptor (beta chain) and its context. This sample was taken from a study of blood T cells in healthy people across ages. PCR was performed a second time for 7 to 11 cycles using a sample-barcoded 5' primer and a J-beta primer mix. TCRdb re-derived calls from the 5' RACE reads in MiXCR, one entry per CDR3 protein. Of about 800,000 distinct CDR3 sequences in the sample, 20% to 30% are singletons; the top ten hold roughly 3.8%. The sample was also reused in another study, on T cells of mothers and their children.

This TCR derives from a boy under 18 in good health. Material for sequencing was blood.

This chain's CDR3 is CASSDRQDRGQPQHF. DNA for the CDR3: TGTGCCAGCAGCGACAGGCAGGACAGGGGTCAGCCCCAGCATTTT. The rearrangement uses TRBV27 and TRBJ1-5; 9 bases line up with TRBD1. Germline V CDR1 and CDR2: MNHEY, SMNVEV (reference sequence). The V gene end was trimmed by 6 bases and the J gene end by 6 bases; junction bases not matched to a gene: 9. There are 15 residues in the CDR3.